The 17 T cell receptor beta chains reported below all come from one sample, sequenced in a study of PD-1 blockade in classical Hodgkin lymphoma (dated by TCRdb to the early 2020s). The method was the immunoSEQ multiplex PCR assay. Not all clones reach the TCRdb copy of this immuneACCESS table, which keeps in-frame sequences only. Checked studies attribute under half of the gap to unresolved V genes and leave the rest unexplained. This sample has approximately 25,000 clones in its table, and about three quarters of those were observed once. The ten largest clones represent less than 2.5% of the sample. The time point label of this sample denotes: cycle 1 day 1 (C1D1), immediately before nivolumab initiation. Relapse after autologous stem cell transplantation had occurred in all trial patients, and cohorts A, B and C were distinguished by prior brentuximab vedotin exposure. Using a Miltenyi CD4+ T cell isolation kit, CD4+ T cells were purified from thawed PBMCs through magnetic negative selection.

Sequencing used CD4+ T cells from blood, obtained at baseline. These receptors all stem from a human donor with classical Hodgkin lymphoma.

The CDR3 region has the DNA TGTGCCACCAGAGAGCGGGGCCGGATGGAAGAGACCCAGTACTTC. Translating gives CATRERGRMEETQYF. The chain carries TRBV19 and TRBJ2-5; 7 bases agree with TRBD2. From germline, CDR1 is LNHDA and CDR2 SQIVND (reference sequence). Trimming took 10 bases from V and 3 from J; bases not matched to a gene: 14. The length of the CDR3 is 15 residues.

The gene calls are TRBV28 and TRBJ1-6; 9 positions agree with TRBD1. Per germline, CDR1 MDHEN and CDR2 SYDVKM. This CDR3 is built from 17 residues. Trimming removed 5 bases from V and 8 bases from J; junction bases left unmatched: 13. The chain's CDR3 is CASSVPGDGDRDSPLHF. CDR3 sequence (DNA): TGTGCCAGCAGTGTACCGGGGGACGGGGACAGGGATTCACCCCTCCACTTT.

V and J are TRBV6-6 and TRBJ1-5; possibly TRBD1 for D (5 bases). Germline V gene sequence: CDR1 MNHNY, CDR2 SVGAGI (reference sequence). The CDR3 length is 14 residues. The ends were cut back, 6 bases at V and 2 bases at J, with 11 bases in the middle. CDR3 nucleotides: TGTGCCAGCAGCAGGGACGGCCGCAATCAGCCCCAGCATTTT. Protein sequence: CASSRDGRNQPQHF.

This chain connects TRBV6-1 to TRBJ2-7, with a tentative D call TRBD2 (5 bases). V was cut by 3 bases and J by 2 bases, with 11 bases left in between. The CDR3 is 14 amino acids. Germline CDR1 is MNHNS and CDR2 is SASEGT. The CDR3 loop is CASSEVAGPYEQYF. CDR3 nucleotide sequence: TGTGCCAGCAGTGAGGTCGCGGGCCCCTACGAGCAGTACTTC.

This chain uses TRBV7-9 with TRBJ2-3, with 8 nucleotides matching TRBD1. This CDR3 contains 16 residues. Germline CDR1 SEHNR, CDR2 FQNEAQ (reference sequence). The V segment lost 5 bases and the J segment 5 bases; nucleotides outside the gene matches: 12. The chain's CDR3 is CASSQRDRRNKDTQYF. CDR3 bases: TGTGCCAGCAGCCAGAGGGACAGGCGCAACAAAGATACGCAGTATTTT.

This clone was detected a few times. The V call is TRBV11-2, the J call TRBJ1-6; TRBD1 is a possible D gene (6 bases). Germline CDR1 is SGHAT and CDR2 is FQNNGV. V was pared by 4 bases and J by 14 bases, with 24 bases between. The CDR3 contains 16 residues. CDR3 region: CASSSPRTEEFRALHF. The CDR3 DNA reads TGTGCCAGCAGCTCCCCCCGGACAGAAGAGTTTCGGGCCCTCCACTTT.

As DNA, the CDR3 is TGCGCCAGCAGCTCTCCCGGGACAGGGGGCTGGGCCACTGAAGCTTTCTTT. This gives the protein CASSSPGTGGWATEAFF. V usage is TRBV5-1 and J usage is TRBJ1-1, with 12 bases aligning to TRBD1. The junction had 10 bases not matched to a gene; V was cut back by 3 bases and J by 4 bases. Germline-derived CDR1 and CDR2 are SGHRS and YFSETQ. The CDR3 has 17 residues.

The gene calls are TRBV18 and TRBJ1-6, with no clear D. The germline gives CDR1 KGHSH, CDR2 LQKENI. V lost 2 bases and J 0 bases, leaving 8 bases between the germline ends. The CDR3 loop spans 16 amino acids. The CDR3, as DNA: TGTGCCAGCTCACCAAGCACGAGCTCCTATAATTCACCCCTCCACTTT. Protein product: CASSPSTSSYNSPLHF.

The V gene is TRBV12-5, the J gene TRBJ2-3, with 10 bases that match TRBD1. The V gene's germline CDR1 is LGHNT and CDR2 FRNRAP. The CDR3 length is 18 residues. V trimming: 5 bases; J trimming: 1 base; junction bases outside the gene matches: 12. CDR3 region: CASGGAGDRGFGTDTQYF. CDR3 sequence (DNA): TGTGCTAGTGGTGGGGCGGGGGACAGGGGTTTTGGCACAGATACGCAGTATTTT. The whole variable domain, filled in from reference TRBV12-5 and TRBJ2-3, reads DARVTQTPRHKVTEMGQEVTMRCQPILGHNTVFWYRQTMMQGLELLAYFRNRAPLDDSGMPKDRFSAEMPDATLATLKIQPSEPRDSAVYFCASGGAGDRGFGTDTQYFGPGTRLTVL.

This clone was detected only a few times. V and J are TRBV30 and TRBJ1-6, with D possibly TRBD1 on 5 matching bases. This CDR3 has 12 residues. Germline assignment: CDR1 GTSNPN and CDR2 SVGIG (reference sequence). Trimming stripped 7 bases from V and 7 bases from J, with 11 bases between. The DNA for the CDR3 is TGTGCCTCTGGGAGGGGCAATTCACCCCTCCACTTT. As protein: CASGRGNSPLHF.

This chain joins TRBV4-1 and TRBJ2-7; 8 bases line up with TRBD1. Trimming at V came to 5 bases and at J to 0 bases, leaving 15 bases not matched to a gene. Germline CDR1 is MGHRA and CDR2 is YSYEKL. This CDR3 is 18 amino acids long. This CDR3 is CASSAPIRTGMTSYEQYF. The CDR3 DNA reads TGCGCCAGCAGCGCCCCCATCCGGACAGGGATGACCTCCTACGAGCAGTACTTC.

This chain joins TRBV29-1 and TRBJ2-1; perhaps D is TRBD1 or TRBD2 (6 bases each). Deletions cut 6 bases from V and 0 bases from J, with 12 bases between. Germline CDR1 reads SQVTM; CDR2 reads ANQGSEA. The CDR3 has 14 residues. The CDR3 spells CSVRGHSSYNEQFF. CDR3 nucleotides: TGCAGCGTCCGGGGGCACAGCTCCTACAATGAGCAGTTCTTC.

The CDR3 DNA sequence: TGTGCCAGCAGCTTAATGGACGGACCTTATGGCTACACCTTC. Protein product: CASSLMDGPYGYTF. The chain carries TRBV7-2 and TRBJ1-2; D remains unclear. This CDR3 is built from 14 residues. Germline values: CDR1 SGHTA, CDR2 FQGNSA. Trimming took off 2 bases at V and 5 bases at J, with 12 bases between the two ends.

The chain couples TRBV2 to TRBJ1-3; 7 bases are shared with TRBD1. CDR3 length: 15 amino acids. After removal of 6 bases from V and 4 bases from J, the junction contained 9 bases not matched to a gene. Germline values: CDR1 SNHLY, CDR2 FYNNEI. CDR3 nucleotide sequence: TGTGCCAGCAGGGCCCCGACAGGGACGGGAAACACCATATATTTT. This sequence encodes CASRAPTGTGNTIYF.

The chain is built from TRBV13 and TRBJ2-4; 9 nucleotides line up with TRBD1. With V trimmed by 5 bases and J by 4 bases, 6 bases remained unmatched. In germline, CDR1 is PRHDT, CDR2 FYEKMQ (reference sequence). The CDR3 is 15 amino acids. The CDR3 sequence: CASSPRDRAKNIQYF. Here the CDR3 DNA reads TGTGCCAGCAGCCCCCGGGACAGGGCGAAAAACATTCAGTACTTC.

This clone was counted a few times. V usage is TRBV23-1 and J usage is TRBJ1-2; 7 bases match TRBD1. TRBV23-1 is placed among ORFs of uncertain function. The CDR3 totals 15 residues. V shed 5 bases, J shed 2 bases, and the junction held 8 bases outside the gene matches. The CDR3 region is CASSNRQGPNYGYTF. The CDR3 DNA sequence: TGCGCCAGCAGTAACAGACAGGGACCCAACTATGGCTACACCTTC.

This clone was detected a few times. The J gene is TRBJ1-5, the V gene TRBV19; D is undetermined. The germline gives CDR1 LNHDA, CDR2 SQIVND (reference sequence). The V end lost 5 bases, the J end lost 7 bases, and 12 bases lay between the germline ends. The CDR3 sequence is 13 residues long. CDR3 in DNA: TGTGCCAGTAGTGGCAGCCTACAACAGCCCCAGCATTTT. It encodes CASSGSLQQPQHF.